The 6 T cell receptor beta chains reported below all come from one sample, sequenced in a study of cytomegalovirus exposure and HLA in healthy donors. This table comes from immunoSEQ multiplex PCR, and its TCRdb copy is limited to in-frame clones, with some not included. The table records over 200,000 clones, around nine tenths of them present only once. Sequenced sample: PBMCs. These receptors all stem from a woman in her late teens or twenties in good health and CMV-seronegative.

This chain connects TRBV2 to TRBJ2-3; unclear D gene. V was clipped by 7 bases and J by 5 bases, with 19 bases between them. Germline V gene lookup returns CDR1 SNHLY and CDR2 FYNNEI. This CDR3 is 15 amino acids long. The chain's CDR3 is CASTENPLGRDTQYF. Written as DNA, the CDR3 is TGTGCCAGCACCGAAAACCCGCTAGGTCGAGATACGCAGTATTTT.

The chain carries TRBV9 and TRBJ2-5, with 8 bases identical to TRBD1. The CDR3 totals 16 residues. Germline CDR1 reads SGDLS; CDR2 reads YYNGEE. Trimming cost V 3 bases and J 0 bases; bases outside gene matches: 7. In nucleotides, the CDR3 is TGTGCCAGCAGCGGTCACAGGGGGAGAGACCAAGAGACCCAGTACTTC. This gives the protein CASSGHRGRDQETQYF.

V is TRBV28 and J is TRBJ2-7; 8 positions agree with TRBD2. The CDR3 is 11 amino acids. In germline, CDR1 is MDHEN, CDR2 SYDVKM. V lost 6 bases and J lost 5; bases outside the gene matches: 0. The CDR3: CASSGGDEQYF. The CDR3 coding sequence is TGTGCCAGCAGCGGGGGGGACGAGCAGTACTTC.

This clone was picked up one time. DNA of the CDR3: TGTGCCAGCAGGCCCCTGACAGGGCCCGGGGAGCTGTTTTTT. Its protein is CASRPLTGPGELFF. The chain is built from TRBV27 and TRBJ2-2; 7 positions agree with TRBD1. The length of the CDR3 is 14 residues. With V trimmed by 6 bases and J by 6 bases, 7 bases remained unmatched. Per germline, CDR1 MNHEY and CDR2 SMNVEV (reference sequence).

V usage is TRBV6-5 and J usage is TRBJ1-1; D gene uncertain. With 0 bases removed from V and 4 bases from J, the gap between germline ends came to 6 bases. The germline CDR1 and CDR2 sequences are MNHEY and SVGAGI. The CDR3 is made up of 13 amino acids. In DNA form, the CDR3 reads TGTGCCAGCAGTTACTCGCGGAGCACTGAAGCTTTCTTT. Translating it yields CASSYSRSTEAFF.

V gene TRBV7-8 combines with J gene TRBJ2-7, with 9 bases lining up with TRBD2. Trimming cost V 1 base and J 7 bases; bases outside gene matches: 2. The CDR3 covers 13 residues. The V gene's germline CDR1 is SGHVS and CDR2 FQNEAQ. CDR3 sequence reads: CASSLDAGGEQYF. CDR3 in DNA: TGTGCCAGCAGCTTAGATGCGGGAGGGGAGCAGTACTTC.